These 21 T cell receptor beta chains originate from one sample sequenced in a study of CXCR3-negative and CXCR3-positive naive CD8 T cells. Via 5' RACE with UMI labels, TRB cDNA libraries were prepared. From its re-call of the 5' RACE reads, TCRdb lists each CDR3 protein once, without DNA. The sample's table shows around 50,000 distinct CDR3 sequences. Sequenced input: memory CD8+ T cells from blood. The receptors come from a human donor in good health. Some clones in this sample may be carry-over from other donors' samples.

This rearrangement joins TRBV29-1 to TRBJ2-7; TCRdb reports TRBD1, a call that lacks DNA to check it against. Germline CDR1 reads SQVTM; CDR2 reads ANQGSEA. The CDR3 runs to 13 residues. The CDR3 protein is CSVDDTGSYEQYF.

The V call is TRBV5-1, the J call TRBJ2-7. The CDR3 totals 13 residues. Germline CDR1 and CDR2: SGHRS and YFSETQ. The CDR3 region is CASSPTSSYEQYF.

The chain is built from TRBV12-3 or TRBV12-4 and TRBJ2-1. The CDR3 has 15 residues. The CDR3 loop reads CASSADGSSYNEQFF.

The genes are TRBV20-1 and TRBJ2-7. CDR1 and CDR2 from the germline V gene are DFQATT and SNEGSKA (reference sequence). This CDR3 region has 15 residues. CDR3 sequence: CSARDTTGSPYEQYF.

The chain joins TRBV20-1 to TRBJ2-5; TCRdb calls TRBD1, which cannot be checked without DNA. This CDR3 contains 13 residues. Looked up from germline, CDR1 is DFQATT and CDR2 is SNEGSKA (reference sequence). The CDR3 region is CSATTGGKKTQYF.

The V gene is TRBV11-2, the J gene TRBJ2-7; TCRdb's assignment of TRBD1 cannot be checked, as there is no DNA. The CDR3 consists of 17 residues. Germline CDR1 SGHAT, CDR2 FQNNGV. CDR3 in amino acids: CASSHSLGQGASYEQYF. The whole variable domain, remainder taken from reference TRBV11-2 and TRBJ2-7, is EAGVAQSPRYKIIEKRQSVAFWCNPISGHATLYWYQQILGQGPKLLIQFQNNGVVDDSQLPKDRFSAERLKGVDSTLKIQPAKLEDSAVYLCASSHSLGQGASYEQYFGPGTRLTVT.

This chain connects TRBV4-3 to TRBJ2-1; TCRdb's D call of TRBD1 is untestable without DNA. The CDR3 covers 18 residues. Germline-derived CDR1 and CDR2 are LGHNA and YSLEER. The CDR3 protein is CASSQDFVGPNSYNEQFF.

The chain joins TRBV5-4 to TRBJ1-1; with no DNA, the TCRdb D assignment of TRBD1 cannot be verified. Germline V CDR1 and CDR2: SGHNT, YYREEE (reference sequence). The length of the CDR3 is 15 residues. This CDR3 reads CASSVTGTVSTEAFF.

The chain is built from TRBV3-1 and TRBJ2-4; TCRdb's D gene call, TRBD2, goes unchecked for lack of DNA. This CDR3 region has 20 residues. Germline values: CDR1 LGHDT, CDR2 YNNKEL (reference sequence). Here the CDR3 reads CASSQDPPTSGRALGNIQYF.

The gene calls are TRBV20-1 and TRBJ1-5; no DNA is available, so the TRBD1 call from TCRdb remains unchecked. There are 15 residues in the CDR3. In germline, CDR1 is DFQATT, CDR2 SNEGSKA (reference sequence). CDR3 residues: CSARDHTGGSQPQHF.

The chain links TRBV4-2 to TRBJ2-7; TCRdb's D gene call, TRBD1, goes unchecked for lack of DNA. Germline V gene data show CDR1 as LGHNA and CDR2 as YNFKEQ. This CDR3 is 13 amino acids long. CDR3 sequence reads: CASSQAGAYEQYF.

This sequence joins TRBV15 and TRBJ2-1; the TCRdb D gene call, TRBD2, has no DNA to confirm it. Germline V gene sequence: CDR1 LNHNV, CDR2 YYDKDF (reference sequence). The CDR3 consists of 16 residues. CDR3 sequence reads: CATSTGLAGVGNEQFF.

This clonotype is identified as medium-sized from frequency. J is TRBJ2-7 and V is TRBV4-3; TCRdb outputs TRBD1, but without DNA this stays unchecked. Germline CDR1 and CDR2: LGHNA and YSLEER. The CDR3 has 16 amino acids. This chain's CDR3 is CASSQDEGTGSYEQYF.

CDR3 protein: CSVEDGTQETQYF. The rearrangement uses TRBV29-1 and TRBJ2-5. Germline CDR1 is SQVTM and CDR2 is ANQGSEA. This CDR3 is 13 amino acids long.

The chain couples TRBV29-1 to TRBJ1-1; there is no DNA to check the TCRdb D call of TRBD1. The germline gives CDR1 SQVTM, CDR2 ANQGSEA. The CDR3 is made up of 12 amino acids. CDR3: CSVSGDGPEAFF.

V gene TRBV29-1 combines with J gene TRBJ1-2; checking the TCRdb D call of TRBD1 is not possible without DNA. This CDR3 has 14 amino acids. In germline, CDR1 is SQVTM, CDR2 ANQGSEA. The chain's CDR3 is CSAGPGNPNYGYTF.

The chain recombines TRBV14 with TRBJ2-2; TCRdb selects TRBD1, and the lack of DNA leaves this call unchecked. The germline gives CDR1 SGHDN, CDR2 FVKESK. The CDR3 totals 19 residues. The CDR3 protein is CASSQVSDPTGGNTGELFF. The full variable domain, completed using reference TRBV14 and TRBJ2-2, is EAGVTQFPSHSVIEKGQTVTLRCDPISGHDNLYWYRRVMGKEIKFLLHFVKESKQDESGMPNNRFLAERTGGTYSTLKVQPAELEDSGVYFCASSQVSDPTGGNTGELFFGEGSRLTVL.

The rearrangement uses TRBV29-1 and TRBJ1-2; there is no DNA to check the TCRdb D call of TRBD1. The CDR3 is made up of 12 amino acids. The germline CDR1 and CDR2 sequences are SQVTM and ANQGSEA. The CDR3 protein is CSVDRGLYGYTF.

The chain links TRBV6-6 to TRBJ2-5; TCRdb's assignment of TRBD2 cannot be checked, as there is no DNA. The length of the CDR3 is 12 residues. In germline, CDR1 is MNHNY, CDR2 SVGAGI (reference sequence). The CDR3 protein is CATTASDETQYF.

The chain has TRBV6-2 or TRBV6-3 and TRBJ2-3. This CDR3 has 11 amino acids. The germline CDR1 and CDR2 sequences are MNHEY and SVGEGT. The CDR3 sequence: CASTRGDTQYF.

V gene TRBV27 combines with J gene TRBJ2-1. Germline V gene lookup returns CDR1 MNHEY and CDR2 SMNVEV (reference sequence). The CDR3 runs to 15 residues. CDR3 residues: CASSLSGSLYNEQFF.